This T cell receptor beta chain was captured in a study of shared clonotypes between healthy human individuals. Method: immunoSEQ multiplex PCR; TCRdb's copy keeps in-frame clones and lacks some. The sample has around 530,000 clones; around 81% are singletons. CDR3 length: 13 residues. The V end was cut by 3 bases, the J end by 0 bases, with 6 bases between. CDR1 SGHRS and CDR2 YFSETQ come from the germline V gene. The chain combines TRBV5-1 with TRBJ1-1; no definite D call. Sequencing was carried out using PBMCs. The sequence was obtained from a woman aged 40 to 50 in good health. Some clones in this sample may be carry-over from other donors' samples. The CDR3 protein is CASSYDMNTEAFF. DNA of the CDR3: TGCGCCAGCAGCTATGACATGAACACTGAAGCTTTCTTT.